A single TCR beta chain is shown here with its context. What it recognizes is unknown. TCRdb keeps only in-frame clones here, not all; method: immunoSEQ multiplex PCR. The table lists tens of thousands of clones, under 85% of them singletons. These data originate in a study of T cell clones after liver transplantation. In the study overall: TCRbeta sequencing after a pre-transplant mixed lymphocyte reaction identified graft-donor-reactive clones, later tracked in post-transplant blood. Three of eight recipients were HCV-positive; others had non-autoimmune, non-viral indications. Study outcomes and limitations: Low donor cell numbers restricted donor-reactive repertoire measurement in a couple of subjects. Post-transplant time points were not standardized, so conclusions are preliminary.

The sample consisted of CD4+ T cells from blood, taken at the 22-month timepoint. This TCR was recovered from a human patient who received a liver transplant. Some T cells may possibly be graft donor cells.

CDR3: CATHPGEYNSPLHF. CDR3 DNA: TGTGCCACTCACCCCGGGGAGTATAATTCACCCCTCCACTTT. The gene calls are TRBV19 and TRBJ1-6; D not certain. Germline V gene lookup returns CDR1 LNHDA and CDR2 SQIVND (reference sequence). V dropped 10 bases and J dropped 4 bases, with 14 bases sitting between them. CDR3 length: 14 amino acids. Using reference TRBV19 and TRBJ1-6 for the parts outside the CDR3, the full variable domain is DGGITQSPKYLFRKEGQNVTLSCEQNLNHDAMYWYRQDPGQGLRLIYYSQIVNDFQKGDIAEGYSVSREKKESFPLTVTSAQKNPTAFYLCATHPGEYNSPLHFGNGTRLTVT.